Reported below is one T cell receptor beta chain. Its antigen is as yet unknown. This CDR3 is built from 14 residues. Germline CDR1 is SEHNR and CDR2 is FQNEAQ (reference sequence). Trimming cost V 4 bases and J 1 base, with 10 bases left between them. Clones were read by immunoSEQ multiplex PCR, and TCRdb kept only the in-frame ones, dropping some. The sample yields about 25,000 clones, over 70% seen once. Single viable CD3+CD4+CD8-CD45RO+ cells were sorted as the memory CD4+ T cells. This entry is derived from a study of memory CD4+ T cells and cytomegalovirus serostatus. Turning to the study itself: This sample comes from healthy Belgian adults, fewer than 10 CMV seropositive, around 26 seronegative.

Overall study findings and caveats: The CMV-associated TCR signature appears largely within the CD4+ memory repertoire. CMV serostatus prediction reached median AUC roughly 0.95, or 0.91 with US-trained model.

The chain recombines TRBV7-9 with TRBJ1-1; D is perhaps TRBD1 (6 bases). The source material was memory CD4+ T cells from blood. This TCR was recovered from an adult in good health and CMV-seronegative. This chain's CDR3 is CASSSNRENTEAFF. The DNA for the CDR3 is TGTGCCAGCAGCTCCAACAGGGAGAACACTGAAGCTTTCTTT.